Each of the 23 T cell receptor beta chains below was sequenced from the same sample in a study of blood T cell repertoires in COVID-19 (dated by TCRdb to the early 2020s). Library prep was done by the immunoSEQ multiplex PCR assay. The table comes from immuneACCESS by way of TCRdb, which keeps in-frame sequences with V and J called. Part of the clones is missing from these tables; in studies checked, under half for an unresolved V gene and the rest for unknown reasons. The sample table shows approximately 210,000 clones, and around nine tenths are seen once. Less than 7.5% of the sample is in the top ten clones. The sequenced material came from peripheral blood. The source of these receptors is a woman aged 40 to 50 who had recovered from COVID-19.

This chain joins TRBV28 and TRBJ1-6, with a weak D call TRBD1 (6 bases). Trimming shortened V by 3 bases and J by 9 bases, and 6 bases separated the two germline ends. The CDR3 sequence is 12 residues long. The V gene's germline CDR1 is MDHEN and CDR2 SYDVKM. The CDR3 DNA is TGTGCCAGCAGTTTCAGGGGTTCACCCCTCCACTTT. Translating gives CASSFRGSPLHF.

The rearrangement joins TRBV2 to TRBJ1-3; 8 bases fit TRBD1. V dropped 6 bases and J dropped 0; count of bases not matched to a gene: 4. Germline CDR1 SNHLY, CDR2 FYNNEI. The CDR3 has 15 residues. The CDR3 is CASRGQASSGNTIYF. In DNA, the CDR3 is TGTGCCAGCAGGGGACAGGCGAGCTCTGGAAACACCATATATTTT.

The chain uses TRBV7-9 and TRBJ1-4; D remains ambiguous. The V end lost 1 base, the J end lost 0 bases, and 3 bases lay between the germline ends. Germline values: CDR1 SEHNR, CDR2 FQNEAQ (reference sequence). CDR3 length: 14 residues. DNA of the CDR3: TGTGCCAGCAGCTTAGTAACAACTAATGAAAAACTGTTTTTT. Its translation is CASSLVTTNEKLFF.

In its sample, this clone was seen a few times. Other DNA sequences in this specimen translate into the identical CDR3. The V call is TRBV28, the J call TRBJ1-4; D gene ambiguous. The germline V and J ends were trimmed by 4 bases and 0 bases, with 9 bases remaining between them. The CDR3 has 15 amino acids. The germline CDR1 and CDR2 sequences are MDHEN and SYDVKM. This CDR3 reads CASSSLSTTNEKLFF. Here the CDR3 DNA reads TGTGCCAGCAGTTCTCTCAGTACAACTAATGAAAAACTGTTTTTT.

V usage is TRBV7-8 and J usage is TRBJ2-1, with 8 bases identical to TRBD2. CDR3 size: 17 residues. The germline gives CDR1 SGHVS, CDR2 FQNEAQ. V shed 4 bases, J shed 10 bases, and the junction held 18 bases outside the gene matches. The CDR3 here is CASSSMGSGASQAEQFF. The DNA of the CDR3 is TGTGCCAGCAGCTCCATGGGTAGCGGGGCCTCCCAAGCGGAGCAGTTCTTC.

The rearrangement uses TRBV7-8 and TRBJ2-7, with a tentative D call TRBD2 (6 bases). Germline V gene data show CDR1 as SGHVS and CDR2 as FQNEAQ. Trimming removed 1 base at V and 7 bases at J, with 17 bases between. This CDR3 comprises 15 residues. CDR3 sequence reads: CASSLVTSGPVEQYF. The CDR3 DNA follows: TGTGCCAGCAGCTTAGTAACCAGCGGGCCCGTGGAGCAGTACTTC. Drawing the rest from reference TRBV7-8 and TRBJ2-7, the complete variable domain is GAGVSQSPRYKVAKRGQDVALRCDPISGHVSLFWYQQALGQGPEFLTYFQNEAQLDKSGLPSDRFFAERPEGSVSTLKIQRTQQEDSAVYLCASSLVTSGPVEQYFGPGTRLTVT.

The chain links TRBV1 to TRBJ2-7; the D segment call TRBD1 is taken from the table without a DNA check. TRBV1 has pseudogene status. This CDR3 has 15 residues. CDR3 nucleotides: TGCACCAGCAGCCACAGGCAGAGTTCCTCTCCCGAGCAGTACTTC. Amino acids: CTSSHRQSSSPEQYF.

In DNA form, the CDR3 reads TGTGCCAGCACCGTTGGACTAGCGATTGACAATGAGCAGTTCTTC. Translating it yields CASTVGLAIDNEQFF. The chain recombines TRBV11-1 with TRBJ2-1, with 9 bases that match TRBD2. The CDR3 runs to 15 residues. The J segment lost 5 bases and the V segment lost 7 bases, leaving 9 bases of the junction unmatched. Germline V gene sequence: CDR1 SGHAT, CDR2 FQDESV (reference sequence). Variable domain in full (rest from reference TRBV11-1 and TRBJ2-1): EAEVAQSPRYKITEKSQAVAFWCDPISGHATLYWYRQILGQGPELLVQFQDESVVDDSQLPKDRFSAERLKGVDSTLKIQPAELGDSAMYLCASTVGLAIDNEQFFGPGTRLTVL.

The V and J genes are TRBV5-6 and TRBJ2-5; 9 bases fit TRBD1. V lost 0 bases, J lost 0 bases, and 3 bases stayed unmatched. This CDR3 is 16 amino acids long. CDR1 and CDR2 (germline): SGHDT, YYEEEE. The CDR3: CASSLGDREYQETQYF. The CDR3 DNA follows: TGTGCCAGCAGCTTGGGGGACAGGGAGTACCAAGAGACCCAGTACTTC.

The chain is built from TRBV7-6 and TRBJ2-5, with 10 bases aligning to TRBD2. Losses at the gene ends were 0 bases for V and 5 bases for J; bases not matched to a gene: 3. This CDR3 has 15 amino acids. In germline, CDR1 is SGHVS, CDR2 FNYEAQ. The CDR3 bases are TGTGCCAGCAGCTTAGCGGCTAGCGGGAGTGAGACCCAGTACTTC. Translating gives CASSLAASGSETQYF.

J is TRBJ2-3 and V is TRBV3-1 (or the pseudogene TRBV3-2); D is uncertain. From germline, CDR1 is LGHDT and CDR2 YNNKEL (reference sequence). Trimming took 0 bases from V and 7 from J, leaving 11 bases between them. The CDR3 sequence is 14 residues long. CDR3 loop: CASSQDLLENTQYF. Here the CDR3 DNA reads TGTGCCAGCAGCCAAGATCTTCTAGAAAATACGCAGTATTTT.

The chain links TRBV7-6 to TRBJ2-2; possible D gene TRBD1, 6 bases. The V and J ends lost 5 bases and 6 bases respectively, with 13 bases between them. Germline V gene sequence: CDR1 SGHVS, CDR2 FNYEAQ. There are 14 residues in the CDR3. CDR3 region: CASSPRTAPGELFF. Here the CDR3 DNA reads TGTGCCAGCAGCCCCCGGACAGCTCCCGGGGAGCTGTTTTTT.

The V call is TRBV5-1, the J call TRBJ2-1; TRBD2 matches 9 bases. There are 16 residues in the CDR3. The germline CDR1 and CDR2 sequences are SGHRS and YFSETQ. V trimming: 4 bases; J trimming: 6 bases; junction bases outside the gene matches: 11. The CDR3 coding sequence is TGCGCCAGCAGCCTCCAATCAGCGGGAGGTAGCAATGAGCAGTTCTTC. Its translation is CASSLQSAGGSNEQFF.

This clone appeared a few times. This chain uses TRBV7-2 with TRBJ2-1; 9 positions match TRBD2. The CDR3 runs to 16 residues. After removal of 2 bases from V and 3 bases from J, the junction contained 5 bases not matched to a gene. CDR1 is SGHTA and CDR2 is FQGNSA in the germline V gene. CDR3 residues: CASSLFEREDYNEQFF. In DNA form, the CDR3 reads TGTGCCAGCAGCTTATTCGAGCGGGAGGACTACAATGAGCAGTTCTTC. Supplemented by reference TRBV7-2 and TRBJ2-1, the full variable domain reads GAGVSQSPSNKVTEKGKDVELRCDPISGHTALYWYRQSLGQGLEFLIYFQGNSAPDKSGLPSDRFSAERTGGSVSTLTIQRTQQEDSAVYLCASSLFEREDYNEQFFGPGTRLTVL.

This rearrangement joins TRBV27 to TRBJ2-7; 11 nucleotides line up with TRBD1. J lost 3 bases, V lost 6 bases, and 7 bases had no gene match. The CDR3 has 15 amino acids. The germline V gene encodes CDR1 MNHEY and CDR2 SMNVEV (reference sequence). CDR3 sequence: CASRARDRGVYEQYF. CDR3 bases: TGTGCCAGCAGAGCCCGGGACAGGGGGGTCTACGAGCAGTACTTC.

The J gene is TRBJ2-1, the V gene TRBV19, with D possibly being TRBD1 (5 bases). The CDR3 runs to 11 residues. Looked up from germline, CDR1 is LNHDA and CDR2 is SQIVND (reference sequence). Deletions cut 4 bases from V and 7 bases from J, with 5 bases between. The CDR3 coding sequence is TGTGCCAGTAGTAAGGGGAATGAGCAGTTCTTC. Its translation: CASSKGNEQFF.

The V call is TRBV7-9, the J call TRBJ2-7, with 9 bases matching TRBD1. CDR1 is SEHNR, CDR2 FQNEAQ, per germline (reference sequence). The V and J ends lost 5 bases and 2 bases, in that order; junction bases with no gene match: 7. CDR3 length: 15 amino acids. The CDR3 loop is CASSRTGGATYEQYF. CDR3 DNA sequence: TGTGCCAGCAGCAGAACAGGGGGCGCAACCTACGAGCAGTACTTC. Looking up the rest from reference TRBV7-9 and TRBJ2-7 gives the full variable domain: DTGVSQNPRHKITKRGQNVTFRCDPISEHNRLYWYRQTLGQGPEFLTYFQNEAQLEKSRLLSDRFSAERPKGSFSTLEIQRTEQGDSAMYLCASSRTGGATYEQYFGPGTRLTVT.

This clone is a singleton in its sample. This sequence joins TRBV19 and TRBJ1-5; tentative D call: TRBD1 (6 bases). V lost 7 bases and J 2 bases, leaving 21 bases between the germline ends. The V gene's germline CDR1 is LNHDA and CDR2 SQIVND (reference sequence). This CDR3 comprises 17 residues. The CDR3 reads CASNAPGGGGGNQPQHF. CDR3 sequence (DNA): TGTGCCAGTAACGCACCGGGGGGGGGCGGCGGCAATCAGCCCCAGCATTTT.

Here the CDR3 reads CASSPVTGARRNTIYF. CDR3 bases: TGTGCCAGCTCACCCGTCACAGGGGCCCGCAGAAACACCATATATTTT. The genes are TRBV18 and TRBJ1-3, with 7 bases fitting TRBD1. V shed 3 bases, J shed 5 bases, and the junction held 10 bases outside the gene matches. The CDR3 loop spans 16 amino acids. The germline CDR1 and CDR2 sequences are KGHSH and LQKENI.

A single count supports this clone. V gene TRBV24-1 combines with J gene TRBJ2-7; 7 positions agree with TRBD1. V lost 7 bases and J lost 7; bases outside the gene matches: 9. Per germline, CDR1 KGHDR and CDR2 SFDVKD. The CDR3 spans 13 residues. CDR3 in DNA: TGTGCCACCAGACAGACAGGGACCTCAGAGCAGTACTTC. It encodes CATRQTGTSEQYF.

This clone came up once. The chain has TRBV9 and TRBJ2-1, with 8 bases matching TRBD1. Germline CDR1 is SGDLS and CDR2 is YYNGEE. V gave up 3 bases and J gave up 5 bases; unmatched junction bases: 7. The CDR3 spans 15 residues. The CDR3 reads CASSAGGDMDNEQFF. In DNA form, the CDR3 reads TGTGCCAGCAGCGCAGGGGGCGATATGGACAATGAGCAGTTCTTC.

The CDR3 spells CASSLAGGPNEQFF. The DNA for the CDR3 is TGTGCCAGCAGTCTAGCGGGAGGGCCGAATGAGCAGTTCTTC. This chain links TRBV6-6 with TRBJ2-1; TRBD2 aligns across 12 bases. Germline trimming cut 5 bases from V and 7 bases from J; bases unmatched to any gene: 3. CDR3 length: 14 amino acids. Germline V gene lookup returns CDR1 MNHNY and CDR2 SVGAGI (reference sequence).

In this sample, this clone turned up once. CDR3: CASSEGLGLRSGANVLTF. CDR3 in DNA: TGTGCCAGCAGTGAAGGTTTGGGGCTTCGCTCTGGGGCCAACGTCCTGACTTTC. The chain combines TRBV6-1 with TRBJ2-6, with D possibly matching TRBD1 (5 bases). The CDR3 contains 18 residues. Trimming left V 1 base short and J 0 bases short, with 13 bases between. Germline CDR1 reads MNHNS; CDR2 reads SASEGT.